The present entry profiles one TCR beta chain with its context. Its antigen is as yet unknown. The study ran its PCR with 60 Vbeta and 13 Jbeta primers. Measured with immunoSEQ multiplex PCR; TCRdb has only the in-frame clones, and not every one. The sample consists of 90,000 to 150,000 clones, about 60% of them appearing once. These data come from a study of cytomegalovirus exposure and HLA in healthy donors. As for the study in general: Among over 350 genotyped donors, around 77% fell in the Caucasian-associated ancestry cluster. Study-wide results and caveats: Despite most TCR sequences being rare, some public TCRs occurred in many donors.

This CDR3 region has 16 residues. The ends lost 4 bases at V and 5 bases at J; junction bases unmatched: 7. Per the germline V gene, CDR1 is MNHEY and CDR2 is SMNVEV (reference sequence). The material sequenced was PBMCs. The rearrangement joins TRBV27 to TRBJ2-7, with TRBD2 identical over 14 bases. This clonotype was obtained from a man in his forties or fifties in good health and CMV-seropositive. CDR3 bases: TGTGCCAGCAGTTCATGGACTAGCGGGAGGTTGAACGAGCAGTACTTC. Translating gives CASSSWTSGRLNEQYF.